This record concerns one TCR beta chain sequence. Its antigen is as yet unknown. The PCR ran on 60 Vbeta and 13 Jbeta primers. TCRdb's copy holds only in-frame clones and misses some; the assay was immunoSEQ multiplex PCR. The table shows 150,000 to 170,000 clones, with roughly four fifths occurring only once. The data are from a study of cytomegalovirus exposure and HLA in healthy donors. Study-level background: Previous work identified 120 million or so unique TCR beta sequences from 150 million to 200 million T cells.

V shed 11 bases, J shed 4 bases, and the junction held 4 bases outside the gene matches. CDR3 length: 11 amino acids. Germline V gene lookup returns CDR1 SGHNT and CDR2 YENEEA. Whole-study findings and limits: Sequences of the TCR beta chain were said to predict the HLA-A and HLA-B alleles of most subjects accurately. Prior analysis indicated that the majority of TCR beta V segments exhibited productivity approximately 87% or approximately 30% of the time. There was a cluster of highly shared sequence variants that was likely a sequencing artifact.

The rearrangement joins TRBV11-3 to TRBJ2-7, with 8 bases identical to TRBD2. This receptor was identified in a man aged 18 to 35 in good health and CMV-seronegative. Sequences were obtained from PBMCs. The CDR3 region is CARGGRYEQYF. CDR3 DNA sequence: TGTGCCCGGGGGGGTAGGTACGAGCAGTACTTC.